This TCR beta chain was obtained from a study of blood T cell repertoires in COVID-19. About the study: T cells, B-cell-depleted T cells, or PBMCs provided the cDNA or gDNA that served as material.

TCRdb keeps only in-frame clones here, not all; method: immunoSEQ multiplex PCR. The sample includes approximately 240,000 clones, about 85% of them seen just once. CDR1 and CDR2 (germline): SNHLY, FYNNEI. The CDR3 has 15 amino acids. J gave up 11 bases and V 2 bases, and 12 bases lay outside the gene matches. This clone appeared once. The clonotype was recovered from an elderly woman with active or convalescent COVID-19. Sample: peripheral blood. This chain connects TRBV2 to TRBJ2-1, with 7 bases aligning to TRBD2. Written as DNA, the CDR3 is TGTGCCAGCAGTGAACTTGCGGGGGACCTTACTAAGCAGTTCTTC. Translated: CASSELAGDLTKQFF.